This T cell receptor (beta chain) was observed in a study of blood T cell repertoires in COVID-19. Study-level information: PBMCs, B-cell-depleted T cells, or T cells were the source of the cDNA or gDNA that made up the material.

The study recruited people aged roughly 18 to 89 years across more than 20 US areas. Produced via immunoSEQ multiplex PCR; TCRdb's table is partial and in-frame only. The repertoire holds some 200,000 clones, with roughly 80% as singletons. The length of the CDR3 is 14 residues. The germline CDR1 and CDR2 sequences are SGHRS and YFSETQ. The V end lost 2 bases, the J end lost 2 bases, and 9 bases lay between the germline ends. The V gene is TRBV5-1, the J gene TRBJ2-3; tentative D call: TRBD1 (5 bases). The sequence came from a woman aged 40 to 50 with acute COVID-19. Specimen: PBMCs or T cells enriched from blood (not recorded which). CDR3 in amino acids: CASSFDRPTDTQYF. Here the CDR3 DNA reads TGCGCCAGCAGCTTCGACAGACCCACAGATACGCAGTATTTT.